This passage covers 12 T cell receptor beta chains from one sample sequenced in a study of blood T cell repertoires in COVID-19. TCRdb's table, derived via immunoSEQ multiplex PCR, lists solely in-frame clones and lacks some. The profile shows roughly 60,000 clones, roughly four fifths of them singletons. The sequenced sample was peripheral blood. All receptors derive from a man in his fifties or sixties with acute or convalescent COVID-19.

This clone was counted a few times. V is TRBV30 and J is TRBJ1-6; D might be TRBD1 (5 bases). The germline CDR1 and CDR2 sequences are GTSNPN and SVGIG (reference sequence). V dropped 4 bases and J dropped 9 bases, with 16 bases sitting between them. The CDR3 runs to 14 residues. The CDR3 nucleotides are TGTGCCTGGAACATGGGGGGAGGAAGTTCACCCCTCCACTTT. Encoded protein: CAWNMGGGSSPLHF.

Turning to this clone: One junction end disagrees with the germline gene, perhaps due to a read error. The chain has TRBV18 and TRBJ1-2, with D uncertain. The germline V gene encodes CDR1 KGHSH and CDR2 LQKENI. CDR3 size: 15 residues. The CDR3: CASSPPEGIRLRFAF. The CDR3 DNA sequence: TGTGCCAGCTCACCACCGGAGGGAATAAGGTTAAGATTCGCCTTC.

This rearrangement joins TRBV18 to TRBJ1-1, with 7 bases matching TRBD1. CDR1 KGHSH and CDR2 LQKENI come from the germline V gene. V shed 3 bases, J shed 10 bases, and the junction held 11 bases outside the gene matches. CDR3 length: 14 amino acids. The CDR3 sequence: CASSPETGSLSAFF. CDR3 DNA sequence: TGTGCCAGCTCACCCGAGACAGGGTCGTTGTCAGCTTTCTTT.

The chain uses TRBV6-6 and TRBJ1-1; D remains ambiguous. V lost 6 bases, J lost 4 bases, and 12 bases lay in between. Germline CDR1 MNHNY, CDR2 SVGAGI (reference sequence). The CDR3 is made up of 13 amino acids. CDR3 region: CASSGERSTEAFF. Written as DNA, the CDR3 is TGTGCCAGCAGCGGGGAGAGGAGCACTGAAGCTTTCTTT.

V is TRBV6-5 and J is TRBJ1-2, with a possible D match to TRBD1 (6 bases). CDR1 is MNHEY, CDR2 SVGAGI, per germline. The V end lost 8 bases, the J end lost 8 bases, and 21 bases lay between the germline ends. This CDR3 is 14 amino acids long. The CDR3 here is CASGGAHRGGGYTF. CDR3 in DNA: TGTGCCAGCGGGGGCGCTCACCGCGGTGGCGGCTACACCTTC.

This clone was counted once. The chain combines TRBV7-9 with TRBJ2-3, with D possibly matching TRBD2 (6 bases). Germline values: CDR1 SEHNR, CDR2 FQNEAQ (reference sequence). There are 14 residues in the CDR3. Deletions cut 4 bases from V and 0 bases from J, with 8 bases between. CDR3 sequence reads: CASSWRVSTDTQYF. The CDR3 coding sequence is TGTGCCAGCAGCTGGAGGGTTAGCACAGATACGCAGTATTTT.

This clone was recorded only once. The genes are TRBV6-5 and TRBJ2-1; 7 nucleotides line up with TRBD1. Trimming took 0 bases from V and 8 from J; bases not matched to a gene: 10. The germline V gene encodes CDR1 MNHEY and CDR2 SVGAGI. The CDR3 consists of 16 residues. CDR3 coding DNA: TGTGCCAGCAGTTACTCAGTAACAGGGGCTCGGGATGAGCAGTTCTTC. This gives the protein CASSYSVTGARDEQFF.

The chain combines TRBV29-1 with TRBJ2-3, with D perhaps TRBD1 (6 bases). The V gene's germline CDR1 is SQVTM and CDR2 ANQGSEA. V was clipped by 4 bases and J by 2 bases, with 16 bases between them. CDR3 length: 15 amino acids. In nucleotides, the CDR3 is TGCAGCGTTGTCAGGGGCCTCTCTTTCACAGATACGCAGTATTTT. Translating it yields CSVVRGLSFTDTQYF.

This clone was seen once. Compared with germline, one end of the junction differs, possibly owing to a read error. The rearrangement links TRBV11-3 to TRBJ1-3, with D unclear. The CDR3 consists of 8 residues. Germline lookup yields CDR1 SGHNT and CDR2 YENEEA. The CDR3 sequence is CASTLTDF. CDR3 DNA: TGTGCCAGCACCCTTACAGATTTT.

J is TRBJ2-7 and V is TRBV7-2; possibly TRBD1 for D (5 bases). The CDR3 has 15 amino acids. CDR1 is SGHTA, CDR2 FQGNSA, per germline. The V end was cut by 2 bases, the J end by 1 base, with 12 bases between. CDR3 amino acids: CASSLSAGMSYEQYF. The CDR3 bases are TGTGCCAGCAGCTTATCAGCAGGGATGTCCTACGAGCAGTACTTC.

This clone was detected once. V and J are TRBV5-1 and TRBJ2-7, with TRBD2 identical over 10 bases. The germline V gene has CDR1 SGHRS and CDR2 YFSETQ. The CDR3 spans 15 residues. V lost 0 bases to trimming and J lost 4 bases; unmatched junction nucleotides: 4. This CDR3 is CASSLGSGGLYEQYF. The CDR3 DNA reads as TGCGCCAGCAGCTTGGGTAGCGGGGGGCTTTACGAGCAGTACTTC.

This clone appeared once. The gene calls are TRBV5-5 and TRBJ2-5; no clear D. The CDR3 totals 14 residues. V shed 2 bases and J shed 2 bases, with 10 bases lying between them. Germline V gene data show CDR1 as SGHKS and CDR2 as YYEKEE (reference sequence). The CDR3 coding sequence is TGTGCCAGCAGCTTAGGCTGGGCGCAAGAGACCCAGTACTTC. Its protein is CASSLGWAQETQYF.